A selection of T cell receptor beta chains follows, all from one sample in a study of blood T cell repertoires in COVID-19. The protocol was immunoSEQ multiplex PCR, while the TCRdb copy is restricted to in-frame clones and leaves out a portion. The table shows over 100,000 clones, with about 88% occurring only once. The material sequenced was peripheral blood. The receptors were gathered from a human donor in a cohort sampled during active COVID-19. The CDR3 runs from the conserved cysteine through the conserved F or W. A D gene is named only where the DNA matches it firmly. Only part of the rows carry a size: once, few, many, or a class if the clone is expanded.

D,V,J,size,CDR3,DNA
.,TRBV28,TRBJ2-7,few,CASSLGSSYEQYF,TGTGCCAGCAGTTTGGGCAGCTCCTACGAGCAGTACTTC
.,TRBV5-8,TRBJ2-2,.,CASRDYLEGGELFF,TGTGCCAGCAGGGACTACCTAGAGGGCGGGGAGCTGTTTTTT
TRBD1,TRBV6-2/TRBV6-3,TRBJ1-6,.,CASSLDRGGSPLHF,TGTGCCAGCAGTCTGGACAGGGGAGGCTCACCCCTCCACTTT
TRBD1,TRBV11-2,TRBJ2-5,.,CASSAGTVQETQYF,TGTGCCAGCAGCGCCGGGACAGTGCAAGAGACCCAGTACTTC
TRBD1,TRBV7-9,TRBJ2-7,.,CASSADREEQYF,TGTGCCAGCAGCGCCGACAGGGAGGAGCAGTACTTC
.,TRBV6-5,TRBJ1-4,.,CASSYSSSTGEKLFF,TGTGCCAGCAGTTACTCGTCATCCACCGGGGAAAAACTGTTTTTT
.,TRBV19,TRBJ1-5,.,CASSIGGPEQPQHF,TGTGCCAGTAGTATAGGGGGCCCTGAGCAGCCCCAGCATTTT
TRBD1,TRBV28,TRBJ1-3,.,CASIPPTDRHRNTIYF,TGTGCCAGCATCCCCCCCACGGACAGGCATAGAAACACCATATATTTT
TRBD1,TRBV28,TRBJ2-3,.,CASSLHPGQGKDTQYF,TGTGCCAGCAGTTTACACCCGGGACAGGGGAAAGATACGCAGTATTTT
.,TRBV6-5,TRBJ2-7,.,CAGRGGGEKQYF,TGTGCAGGCCGGGGAGGAGGTGAGAAGCAGTACTTC
.,TRBV19,TRBJ1-3,.,CASSIDGTFPGNTIYF,TGTGCCAGTAGTATAGATGGGACATTTCCTGGAAACACCATATATTTT
TRBD2,TRBV5-4,TRBJ2-1,.,CASSLVVGRTYNEQFF,TGTGCCAGCAGCTTGGTAGTCGGGAGGACATACAATGAGCAGTTCTTC
.,TRBV7-3,TRBJ2-1,.,CASSFGLAYEQFF,TGTGCCAGCAGCTTTGGGCTAGCTTATGAGCAGTTCTTC
TRBD1,TRBV7-9,TRBJ2-1,.,CASSLNPGQGNNEQFF,TGTGCCAGCAGCTTAAACCCGGGACAGGGAAACAATGAGCAGTTCTTC
TRBD2,TRBV7-9,TRBJ2-7,.,CASSSEKTSRSSYEQYF,TGTGCCAGCAGCTCTGAAAAGACTAGCAGAAGCTCCTACGAGCAGTACTTC
TRBD2,TRBV28,TRBJ2-3,.,CASSRRLSRAGADTQYF,TGTGCCAGCAGCCGTCGACTATCAAGGGCGGGGGCAGATACGCAGTATTTT
TRBD1,TRBV20-1,TRBJ2-1,.,CSASVQGARGEQFF,TGCAGTGCTAGTGTCCAGGGGGCGCGAGGTGAGCAGTTCTTC
.,TRBV7-8,TRBJ1-2,.,CASSANGATTRGGYTF,TGTGCCAGCAGCGCCAATGGGGCAACCACCCGCGGAGGCTACACCTTC
.,TRBV19,TRBJ1-2,.,CASRPGGEQGYGYTF,TGTGCCAGTAGGCCGGGCGGGGAGCAGGGCTATGGCTACACCTTC
TRBD2,TRBV2,TRBJ2-4,.,CASTGGANIQYF,TGTGCCAGCACCGGGGGGGCAAACATTCAGTACTTC
.,TRBV28,TRBJ2-7,once,CASMRDYEQYF,TGTGCCAGCATGAGGGACTACGAGCAGTACTTC
.,TRBV5-4,TRBJ1-2,.,CASSDPQGQRESF,TGTGCCAGCAGCGATCCTCAGGGGCAGAGGGAATCCTTC
TRBD1,TRBV7-8,TRBJ1-6,few,CASSPQDRGYNSPLHF,TGTGCCAGCAGCCCGCAGGACAGGGGTTATAATTCACCCCTCCACTTT
TRBD1,TRBV5-1,TRBJ2-7,.,CASSKGQDHYEQYF,TGCGCCAGCAGCAAGGGACAGGATCACTACGAGCAGTACTTC
.,TRBV9,TRBJ2-3,.,CASSVGEGEWDTQYF,TGTGCCAGCAGCGTAGGGGAAGGGGAATGGGATACGCAGTATTTT
TRBD1,TRBV16,TRBJ1-4,.,CASSQSAPGTGDEKLFF,TGTGCCAGCAGCCAATCCGCCCCCGGGACAGGGGATGAAAAACTGTTTTTT
.,TRBV6-5,TRBJ2-7,.,CASSYSGTGQREQYF,TGTGCCAGCAGTTATAGCGGGACAGGGCAACGCGAGCAGTACTTC
TRBD2,TRBV7-3,TRBJ2-1,.,CASSGQAGGPFSYNEQFF,TGTGCCAGCTCGGGTCAAGCGGGAGGGCCGTTCTCCTACAATGAGCAGTTCTTC
TRBD1,TRBV4-2,TRBJ1-2,few,CASSQATGATGYTF,TGTGCCAGCAGCCAAGCTACAGGGGCGACTGGCTACACCTTC
.,TRBV19,TRBJ1-3,once,CASTTRVSGNTIYF,TGTGCCAGTACCACCAGGGTCTCCGGAAACACCATATATTTT
.,TRBV28,TRBJ2-2,.,CASRRSTGELFF,TGTGCCAGCCGTAGAAGTACCGGGGAGCTGTTTTTT
.,TRBV19,TRBJ1-2,.,CASSPQRLNYGYTF,TGTGCCAGTAGTCCGCAGAGACTCAACTATGGCTACACCTTC
TRBD1,TRBV7-9,TRBJ2-7,.,CASSFRDRGSYEQYF,TGTGCCAGCAGCTTCCGGGACAGGGGCTCCTACGAGCAGTACTTC
TRBD2,TRBV28,TRBJ2-7,.,CASILAGSYEQYF,TGTGCCAGCATCCTAGCGGGTAGCTACGAGCAGTACTTC
.,TRBV7-9,TRBJ2-7,.,CASSLDPHYEQYF,TGTGCCAGCAGCTTAGATCCCCATTACGAGCAGTACTTC
TRBD1,TRBV4-2,TRBJ2-5,.,CASSQGQGFLTTQYF,TGTGCCAGCAGCCAAGGACAGGGCTTTCTTACGACCCAGTACTTC
.,TRBV30,TRBJ1-4,.,CAWRTGATNEKLFF,TGTGCCTGGAGGACAGGAGCAACTAATGAAAAACTGTTTTTT
TRBD1,TRBV4-2,TRBJ1-2,.,CASSQGTGQNGYTF,TGTGCCAGCAGCCAAGGGACAGGGCAGAATGGCTACACCTTC
TRBD2,TRBV6-6,TRBJ2-5,.,CASSQGLAASQETQYF,TGTGCCAGCAGCCAAGGACTAGCGGCCTCTCAAGAGACCCAGTACTTC
.,TRBV6-4,TRBJ2-7,.,CASSDSIAKPYSYEQYF,TGTGCCAGCAGTGACTCGATTGCTAAGCCTTACTCCTACGAGCAGTACTTC
TRBD1,TRBV7-6,TRBJ1-3,.,CASSLGQTGLGNTIYF,TGTGCCAGCAGCTTGGGACAGACAGGGCTTGGAAACACCATATATTTT
.,TRBV7-9,TRBJ1-2,.,CASSDTSYGYTF,TGTGCCAGCAGCGATACTTCGTATGGCTACACCTTC
.,TRBV14,TRBJ1-1,.,CASNQGGSTEAFF,TGTGCCAGCAACCAGGGTGGGAGCACTGAAGCTTTCTTT
.,TRBV23-1,TRBJ2-1,.,CASSQSSSGEKSSYNEQFF,TGCGCCAGCAGTCAATCCAGTAGCGGAGAGAAAAGCTCCTACAATGAGCAGTTCTTC
.,TRBV7-2,TRBJ1-5,.,CASSPGRGQPQHF,TGTGCCAGCAGCCCTGGTCGCGGTCAGCCCCAGCATTTT
.,TRBV10-3,TRBJ1-4,.,CAISESGGGNEKLFF,TGTGCCATCAGTGAGTCGGGAGGCGGTAATGAAAAACTGTTTTTT
TRBD1,TRBV19,TRBJ2-4,once,CASRLTQGENIQYF,TGTGCCAGTAGGTTAACACAGGGGGAAAACATTCAGTACTTC
TRBD1,TRBV6-5,TRBJ1-2,few,CASMKRTGHGYTF,TGTGCCAGCATGAAAAGGACAGGGCATGGCTACACCTTC
.,TRBV28,TRBJ1-5,once,CASSPPAIKEPQHF,TGTGCCAGCAGTCCTCCAGCGATCAAGGAGCCCCAGCATTTT
TRBD1,TRBV15,TRBJ1-6,many,CATAKQQGTSPLHF,TGTGCCACAGCCAAGCAACAGGGGACCTCACCCCTCCACTTT
TRBD1,TRBV12-3/TRBV12-4,TRBJ2-1,.,CASSPGQGNEQFF,TGTGCCAGCAGTCCGGGACAGGGTAATGAGCAGTTCTTC
.,TRBV5-1,TRBJ1-3,.,CASSLDGGTGNTIYF,TGCGCCAGCAGCTTGGACGGGGGTACTGGAAACACCATATATTTT